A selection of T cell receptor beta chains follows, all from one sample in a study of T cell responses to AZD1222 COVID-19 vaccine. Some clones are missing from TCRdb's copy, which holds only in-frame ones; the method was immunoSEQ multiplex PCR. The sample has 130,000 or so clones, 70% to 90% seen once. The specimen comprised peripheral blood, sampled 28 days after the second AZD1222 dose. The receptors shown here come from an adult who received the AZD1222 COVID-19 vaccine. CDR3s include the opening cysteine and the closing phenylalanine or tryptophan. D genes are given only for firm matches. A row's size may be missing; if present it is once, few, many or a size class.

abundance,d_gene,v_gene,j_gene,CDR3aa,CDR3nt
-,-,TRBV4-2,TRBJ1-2,CASSQAGRVSNYGYTF,TGTGCCAGCAGCCAAGCGGGACGCGTGTCTAACTATGGCTACACCTTC
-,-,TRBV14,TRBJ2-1,CASSQGDWDNEQFF,TGTGCCAGCAGCCAGGGGGACTGGGACAATGAGCAGTTCTTC
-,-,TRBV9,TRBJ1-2,CASSPRALSHGYTF,TGTGCCAGCAGCCCTCGGGCCCTTTCTCATGGCTACACCTTC
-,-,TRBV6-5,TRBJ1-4,CASSYGGHMNEKLFF,TGTGCCAGCAGTTACGGAGGGCATATGAATGAAAAACTGTTTTTT
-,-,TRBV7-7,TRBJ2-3,CASSFVARDTQYF,TGTGCCAGCAGCTTTGTAGCTCGAGATACGCAGTATTTT
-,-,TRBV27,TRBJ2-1,CASSFTTPGRVGGEQFF,TGTGCCAGCAGTTTCACAACCCCAGGGCGGGTTGGAGGTGAGCAGTTCTTC
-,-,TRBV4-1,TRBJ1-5,CASSQDEFGRPQHF,TGCGCCAGCAGCCAAGATGAATTTGGCCGACCCCAGCATTTT
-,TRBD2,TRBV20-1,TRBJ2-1,CSASFGTSGAFNEQFF,TGCAGTGCTAGTTTCGGGACTAGCGGGGCCTTTAATGAGCAGTTCTTC
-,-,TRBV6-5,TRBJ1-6,CASRQVTGDSPLHF,TGTGCCAGCAGGCAAGTAACCGGGGATTCACCCCTCCACTTT
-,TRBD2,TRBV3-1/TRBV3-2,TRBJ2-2,CASSQSGTNTGELFF,TGTGCCAGCAGCCAGAGCGGGACGAACACCGGGGAGCTGTTTTTT
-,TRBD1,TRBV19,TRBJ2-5,CASRDRVQETQYF,TGTGCCAGTAGAGACAGGGTCCAAGAGACCCAGTACTTC
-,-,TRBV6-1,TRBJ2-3,CASSEAEGSDTQYF,TGTGCCAGCAGTGAAGCCGAGGGTTCGGATACGCAGTATTTT
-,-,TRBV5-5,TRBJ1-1,CASSLVLGLNTEAFF,TGTGCCAGCAGCTTGGTCCTGGGGCTGAACACTGAAGCTTTCTTT
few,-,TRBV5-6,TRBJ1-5,CASSSRGGYNQPQHF,TGTGCCAGCAGCTCCCGGGGGGGATACAATCAGCCCCAGCATTTT
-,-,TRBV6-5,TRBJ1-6,CASSPRTDSPLHF,TGTGCCAGCAGTCCACGGACAGATTCACCCCTCCACTTT
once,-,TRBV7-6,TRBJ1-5,CASSPGAGHLNQPQHF,TGTGCCAGCAGCCCTGGGGCAGGGCATCTCAATCAGCCCCAGCATTTT
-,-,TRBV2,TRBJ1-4,CASSGGQTNEKLFF,TGTGCCAGCAGTGGGGGTCAGACTAATGAAAAACTGTTTTTT
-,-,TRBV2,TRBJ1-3,CASRGEGPSGNTIYF,TGTGCCAGCAGGGGCGAGGGGCCCTCTGGAAACACCATATATTTT
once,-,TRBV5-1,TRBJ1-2,CASSPDSNYGYTF,TGCGCCAGCAGCCCGGACAGTAACTATGGCTACACCTTC
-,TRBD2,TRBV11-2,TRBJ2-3,CASSLMRGARVDTQYF,TGTGCCAGCAGCTTGATGCGGGGGGCCCGGGTAGATACGCAGTATTTT
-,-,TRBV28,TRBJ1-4,CASRRDIWNEKLFF,TGTGCCAGCAGACGGGACATATGGAATGAAAAACTGTTTTTT
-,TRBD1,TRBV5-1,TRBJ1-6,CASSLVQGADSPLHF,TGCGCCAGCAGCTTGGTACAGGGGGCGGATTCACCCCTCCACTTT
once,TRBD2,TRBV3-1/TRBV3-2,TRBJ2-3,CASSPGTSESDTQYF,TGTGCCAGCAGCCCCGGGACTAGCGAATCAGATACGCAGTATTTT
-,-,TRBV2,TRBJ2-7,CASSGYGRVPYEQYF,TGTGCCAGCAGTGGCTATGGCAGAGTGCCCTACGAGCAGTACTTC
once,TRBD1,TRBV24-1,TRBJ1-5,CGTGDSNQPQHF,TGTGGAACAGGGGATAGCAATCAGCCCCAGCATTTT
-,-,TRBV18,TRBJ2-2,CASWPGQTSNTGELFF,TGTGCCAGCTGGCCGGGGCAGACTTCGAACACCGGGGAGCTGTTTTTT
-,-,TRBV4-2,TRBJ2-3,CASSQEGVWSSTDTQYF,TGTGCCAGCAGCCAAGAGGGGGTGTGGAGCAGCACAGATACGCAGTATTTT
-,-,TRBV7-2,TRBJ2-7,CASSLEGTGYEQYF,TGTGCCAGCAGCTTAGAGGGGACGGGGTACGAGCAGTACTTC
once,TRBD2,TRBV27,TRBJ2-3,CASSLGTILTDTQYF,TGTGCCAGCAGCCTAGGGACTATCCTCACAGATACGCAGTATTTT
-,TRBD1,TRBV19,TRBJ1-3,CASSPGGADTIYF,TGTGCCAGTAGTCCAGGGGGCGCGGACACCATATATTTT
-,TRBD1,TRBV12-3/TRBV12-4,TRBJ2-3,CATGQGAEDTQYF,TGTGCCACGGGACAGGGGGCCGAAGATACGCAGTATTTT
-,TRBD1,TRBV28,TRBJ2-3,CASSLQGVGTDTQYF,TGTGCCAGCAGTCTGCAGGGGGTGGGCACAGATACGCAGTATTTT
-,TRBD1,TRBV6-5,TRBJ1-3,CASSMTGGGNTIYF,TGTGCCAGCAGCATGACAGGGGGTGGAAACACCATATATTTT
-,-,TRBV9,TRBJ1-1,CASSEGLNTEAFF,TGTGCCAGCAGTGAGGGCCTGAACACTGAAGCTTTCTTT
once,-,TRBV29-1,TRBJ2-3,CSVEGNLHTQYF,TGCAGCGTTGAAGGGAATCTCCATACGCAGTATTTT
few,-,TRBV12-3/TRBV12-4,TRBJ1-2,CASSLWDYGYTF,TGTGCCAGCAGTTTATGGGATTATGGCTACACCTTC
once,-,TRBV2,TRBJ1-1,CASIEVIGTEAFF,TGTGCCAGCATTGAGGTGATTGGGACTGAAGCTTTCTTT
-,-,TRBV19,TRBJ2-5,CASSIDLAATGYKTQYF,TGTGCCAGTAGTATAGATCTGGCAGCCACCGGGTACAAGACCCAGTACTTC
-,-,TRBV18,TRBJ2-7,CASSLSRDSEQYF,TGTGCCAGCTCACTAAGCAGGGATAGCGAGCAGTACTTC
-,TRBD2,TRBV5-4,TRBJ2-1,CASSTGTSDSEQFF,TGTGCCAGCAGCACGGGGACTAGCGACAGTGAGCAGTTCTTC
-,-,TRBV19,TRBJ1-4,CASTPTGTNEKLFF,TGTGCCAGTACACCGACAGGAACTAATGAAAAACTGTTTTTT
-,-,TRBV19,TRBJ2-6,CASTYSAGSGANVLTF,TGTGCCAGTACCTACAGCGCTGGCTCTGGGGCCAACGTCCTGACTTTC
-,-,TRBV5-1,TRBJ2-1,CASSLEGEQFF,TGCGCCAGCAGCTTGGAGGGAGAACAGTTCTTC
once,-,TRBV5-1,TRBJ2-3,CASSGPTIRDTQYF,TGCGCCAGCTCGGGACCCACAATAAGAGATACGCAGTATTTT
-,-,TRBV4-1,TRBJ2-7,CASSQQDGYEQYF,TGCGCCAGCAGCCAACAGGACGGCTACGAGCAGTACTTC
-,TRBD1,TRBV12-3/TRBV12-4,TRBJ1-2,CASSRQGYYGYTF,TGTGCCAGCAGTCGACAGGGATACTATGGCTACACCTTC
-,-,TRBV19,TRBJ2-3,CASSTPSERTDTQYF,TGTGCCAGTAGTACTCCTAGCGAGCGCACAGATACGCAGTATTTT
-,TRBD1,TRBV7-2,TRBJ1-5,CASSRTTGGNQPQHF,TGTGCCAGCAGCAGAACTACAGGGGGCAATCAGCCCCAGCATTTT
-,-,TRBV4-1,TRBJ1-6,CASSQDSGVKSPLHF,TGCGCCAGCAGCCAAGATTCAGGGGTCAAATCACCCCTCCACTTT
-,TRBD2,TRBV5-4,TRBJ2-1,CASSSRLAGHNEQFF,TGTGCCAGCAGCTCTCGACTAGCGGGCCACAATGAGCAGTTCTTC
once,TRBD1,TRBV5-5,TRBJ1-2,CASSIGQGAGYGYTF,TGTGCCAGCAGCATAGGACAGGGGGCAGGCTATGGCTACACCTTC
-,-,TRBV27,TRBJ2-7,CASSLSIASYEQYF,TGTGCCAGCAGTTTATCGATTGCCTCCTACGAGCAGTACTTC
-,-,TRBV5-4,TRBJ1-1,CASSSQFRNTEAFF,TGTGCCAGCAGCTCTCAGTTTAGGAACACTGAAGCTTTCTTT
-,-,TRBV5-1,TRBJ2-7,CASSLGGQNSYEQYF,TGCGCCAGCAGCTTGGGAGGACAGAACTCCTACGAGCAGTACTTC
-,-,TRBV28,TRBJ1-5,CASSLVGEGQPQHF,TGTGCCAGCAGTTTGGTGGGGGAAGGGCAGCCCCAGCATTTT
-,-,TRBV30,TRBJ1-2,CAWSVLPGRDGYTF,TGTGCCTGGAGTGTACTTCCCGGAAGAGATGGCTACACCTTC
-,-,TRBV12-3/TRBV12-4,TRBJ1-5,CASRRTINQPQHF,TGTGCCAGCAGACGGACTATCAATCAGCCCCAGCATTTT
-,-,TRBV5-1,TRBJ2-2,CASSLSASSNTGELFF,TGCGCCAGCAGCTTGTCGGCCTCGTCGAACACCGGGGAGCTGTTTTTT
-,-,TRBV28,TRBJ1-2,CASSLVSGSQSYGYTF,TGTGCCAGCAGTTTGGTTAGCGGGAGCCAAAGCTATGGCTACACCTTC